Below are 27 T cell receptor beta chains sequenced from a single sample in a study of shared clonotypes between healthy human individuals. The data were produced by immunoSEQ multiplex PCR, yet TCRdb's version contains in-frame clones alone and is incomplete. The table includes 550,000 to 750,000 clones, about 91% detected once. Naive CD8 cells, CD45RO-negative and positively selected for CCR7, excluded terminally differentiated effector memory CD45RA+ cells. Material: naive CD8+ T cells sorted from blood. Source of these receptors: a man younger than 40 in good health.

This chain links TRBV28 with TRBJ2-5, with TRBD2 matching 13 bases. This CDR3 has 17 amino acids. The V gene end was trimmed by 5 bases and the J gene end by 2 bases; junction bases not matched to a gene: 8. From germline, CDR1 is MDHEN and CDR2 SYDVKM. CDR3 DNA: TGTGCCAGCAGTCCATACCGGACTAGCGGGGGACAAGAGACCCAGTACTTC. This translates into CASSPYRTSGGQETQYF.

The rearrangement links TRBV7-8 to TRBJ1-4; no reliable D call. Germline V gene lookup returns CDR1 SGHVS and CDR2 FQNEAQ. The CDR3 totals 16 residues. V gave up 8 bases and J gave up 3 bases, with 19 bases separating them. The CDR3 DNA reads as TGTGCCAGCCGCTCCGGGCGGGGAAGACCTAATGAAAAACTGTTTTTT. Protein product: CASRSGRGRPNEKLFF.

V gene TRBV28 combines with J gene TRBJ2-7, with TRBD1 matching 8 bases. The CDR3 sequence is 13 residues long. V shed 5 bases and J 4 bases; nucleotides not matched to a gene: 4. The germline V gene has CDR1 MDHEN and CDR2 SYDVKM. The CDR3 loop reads CASSNRQGYEQYF. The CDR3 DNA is TGTGCCAGCAGTAACCGACAGGGGTACGAGCAGTACTTC.

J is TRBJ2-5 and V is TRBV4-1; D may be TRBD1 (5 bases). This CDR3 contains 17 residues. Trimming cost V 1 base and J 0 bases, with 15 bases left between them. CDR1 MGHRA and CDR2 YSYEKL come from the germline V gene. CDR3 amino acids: CASSQVLGVGYQETQYF. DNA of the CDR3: TGCGCCAGCAGCCAAGTTTTAGGGGTTGGGTACCAAGAGACCCAGTACTTC.

The CDR3 protein is CASSESGRKLFF. In DNA, the CDR3 is TGTGCCAGCAGTGAAAGCGGGCGAAAACTGTTTTTT. This sequence joins TRBV2 and TRBJ1-4; D is undetermined. V was trimmed by 2 bases and J by 10 bases, leaving 8 bases between them. The CDR3 spans 12 residues. The germline V gene encodes CDR1 SNHLY and CDR2 FYNNEI.

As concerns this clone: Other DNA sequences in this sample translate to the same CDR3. The CDR3 nucleotides are TGTGCCAGCAGCGCCCGGACAGGGGATAACTATGGCTACACCTTC. It yields the protein CASSARTGDNYGYTF. This sequence joins TRBV9 and TRBJ1-2, with TRBD1 matching 9 bases. The trim removed 3 bases at V and 1 base at J, leaving 4 bases unmatched. CDR3 length equals 15 residues. Germline V gene data show CDR1 as SGDLS and CDR2 as YYNGEE.

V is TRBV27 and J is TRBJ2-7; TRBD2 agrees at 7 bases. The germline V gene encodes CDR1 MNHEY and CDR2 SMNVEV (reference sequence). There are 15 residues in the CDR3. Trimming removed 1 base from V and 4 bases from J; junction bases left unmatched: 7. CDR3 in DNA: TGTGCCAGCAGTTTATATGCGGGAGTCCGATACGAGCAGTACTTC. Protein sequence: CASSLYAGVRYEQYF.

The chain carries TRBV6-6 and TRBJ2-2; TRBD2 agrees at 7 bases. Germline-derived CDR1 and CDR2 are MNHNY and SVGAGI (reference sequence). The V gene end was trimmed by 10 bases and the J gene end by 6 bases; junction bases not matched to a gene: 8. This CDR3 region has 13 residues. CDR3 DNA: TGTGCCACCTCGCCGGGGGGTCCCGGGGAGCTGTTTTTT. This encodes CATSPGGPGELFF.

The CDR3 spells CAISRDANTEAFF. The DNA of the CDR3 is TGTGCCATCAGCCGGGACGCGAACACTGAAGCTTTCTTT. V gene TRBV10-3 combines with J gene TRBJ1-1; TRBD1 is a possible D gene (5 bases). The CDR3 is made up of 13 amino acids. With 6 bases removed from V and 1 base from J, the gap between germline ends came to 9 bases. Germline-derived CDR1 and CDR2 are ENHRY and SYGVKD.

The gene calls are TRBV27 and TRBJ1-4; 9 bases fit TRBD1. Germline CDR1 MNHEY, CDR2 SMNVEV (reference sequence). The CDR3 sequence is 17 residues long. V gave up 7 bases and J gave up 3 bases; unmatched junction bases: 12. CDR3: CASTTMQTGGPNEKLFF. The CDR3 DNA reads TGTGCCAGCACCACAATGCAGACAGGGGGACCTAATGAAAAACTGTTTTTT.

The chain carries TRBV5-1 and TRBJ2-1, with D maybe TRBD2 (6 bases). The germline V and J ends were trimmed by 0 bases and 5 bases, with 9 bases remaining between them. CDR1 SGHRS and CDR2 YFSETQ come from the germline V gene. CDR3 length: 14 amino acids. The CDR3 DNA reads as TGCGCCAGCAGCTTGGGACTAGTCGACAATGAGCAGTTCTTC. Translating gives CASSLGLVDNEQFF.

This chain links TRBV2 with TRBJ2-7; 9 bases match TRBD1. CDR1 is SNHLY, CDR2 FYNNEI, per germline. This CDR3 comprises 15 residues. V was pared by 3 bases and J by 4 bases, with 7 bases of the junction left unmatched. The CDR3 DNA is TGTGCCAGCAGTGAGGCATGGGACAGGGATTACGAGCAGTACTTC. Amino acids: CASSEAWDRDYEQYF.

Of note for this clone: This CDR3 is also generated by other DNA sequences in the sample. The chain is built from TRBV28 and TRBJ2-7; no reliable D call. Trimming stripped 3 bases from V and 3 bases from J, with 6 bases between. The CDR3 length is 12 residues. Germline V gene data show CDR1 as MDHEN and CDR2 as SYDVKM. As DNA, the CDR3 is TGTGCCAGCAGTTTTGTTGACTACGAGCAGTACTTC. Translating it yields CASSFVDYEQYF.

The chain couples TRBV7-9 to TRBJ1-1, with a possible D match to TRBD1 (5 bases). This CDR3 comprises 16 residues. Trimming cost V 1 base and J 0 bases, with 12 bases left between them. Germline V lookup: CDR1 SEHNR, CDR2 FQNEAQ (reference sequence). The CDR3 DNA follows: TGTGCCAGCAGCTTAGGGTTCACGGACATGAACACTGAAGCTTTCTTT. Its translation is CASSLGFTDMNTEAFF.

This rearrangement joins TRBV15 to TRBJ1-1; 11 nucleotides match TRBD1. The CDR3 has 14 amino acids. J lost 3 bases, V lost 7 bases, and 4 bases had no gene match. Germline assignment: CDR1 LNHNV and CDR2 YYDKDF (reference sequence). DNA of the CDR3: TGTGCCACCACCCGGGACAGGGGGGACACTGAAGCTTTCTTT. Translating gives CATTRDRGDTEAFF.

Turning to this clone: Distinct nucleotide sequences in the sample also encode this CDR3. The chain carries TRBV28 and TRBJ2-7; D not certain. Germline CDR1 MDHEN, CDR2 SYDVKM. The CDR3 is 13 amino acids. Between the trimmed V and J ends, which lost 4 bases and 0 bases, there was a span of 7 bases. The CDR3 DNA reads TGTGCCAGCAGTTCGGGCCACTCCTACGAGCAGTACTTC. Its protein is CASSSGHSYEQYF.

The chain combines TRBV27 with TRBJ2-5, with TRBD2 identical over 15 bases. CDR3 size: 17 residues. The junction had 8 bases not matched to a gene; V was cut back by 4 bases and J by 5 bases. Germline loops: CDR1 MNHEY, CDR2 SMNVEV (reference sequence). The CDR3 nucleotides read TGTGCCAGCAGTTCCGGGACTAGCGGGAGGCAGCGGGAGACCCAGTACTTC. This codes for CASSSGTSGRQRETQYF.

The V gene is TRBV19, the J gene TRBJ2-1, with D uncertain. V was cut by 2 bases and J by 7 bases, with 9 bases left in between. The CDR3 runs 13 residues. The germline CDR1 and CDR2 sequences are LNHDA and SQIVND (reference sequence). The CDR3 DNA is TGTGCCAGTAGTATATCTGGCTGGAATGAGCAGTTCTTC. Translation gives CASSISGWNEQFF.

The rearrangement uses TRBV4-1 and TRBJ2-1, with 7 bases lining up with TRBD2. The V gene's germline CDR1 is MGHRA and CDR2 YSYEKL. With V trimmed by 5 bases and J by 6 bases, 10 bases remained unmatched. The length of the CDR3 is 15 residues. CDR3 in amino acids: CASSLGGPGINEQFF. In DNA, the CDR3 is TGCGCCAGCAGCTTGGGAGGGCCAGGGATCAATGAGCAGTTCTTC.

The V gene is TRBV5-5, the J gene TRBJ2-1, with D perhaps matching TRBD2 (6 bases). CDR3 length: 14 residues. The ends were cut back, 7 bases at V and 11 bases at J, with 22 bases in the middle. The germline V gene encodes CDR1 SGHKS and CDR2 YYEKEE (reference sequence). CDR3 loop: CASLPGTPVVQQFF. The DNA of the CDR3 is TGTGCCAGCCTTCCCGGGACTCCCGTGGTTCAGCAGTTCTTC.

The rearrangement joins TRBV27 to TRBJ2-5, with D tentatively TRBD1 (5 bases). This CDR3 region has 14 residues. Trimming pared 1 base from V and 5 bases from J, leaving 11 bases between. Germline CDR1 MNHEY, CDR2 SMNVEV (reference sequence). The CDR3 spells CASSLLGVYETQYF. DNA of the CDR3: TGTGCCAGCAGTTTATTAGGGGTGTATGAGACCCAGTACTTC.

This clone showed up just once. DNA of the CDR3: TGCAGCGTTGAACAGGGGGACTCCTACGAGCAGTACTTC. Translated, it gives CSVEQGDSYEQYF. The J gene is TRBJ2-7, the V gene TRBV29-1, with 7 bases aligning to TRBD1. The trim removed 2 bases at V and 0 bases at J, leaving 1 base unmatched. The CDR3 extends over 13 amino acids. The germline V gene has CDR1 SQVTM and CDR2 ANQGSEA.

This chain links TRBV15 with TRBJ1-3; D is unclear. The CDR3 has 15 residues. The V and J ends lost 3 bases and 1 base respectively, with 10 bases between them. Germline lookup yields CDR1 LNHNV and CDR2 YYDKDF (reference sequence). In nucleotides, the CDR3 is TGTGCCACCAGCAGGACCTATGGATCTGGAAACACCATATATTTT. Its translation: CATSRTYGSGNTIYF.

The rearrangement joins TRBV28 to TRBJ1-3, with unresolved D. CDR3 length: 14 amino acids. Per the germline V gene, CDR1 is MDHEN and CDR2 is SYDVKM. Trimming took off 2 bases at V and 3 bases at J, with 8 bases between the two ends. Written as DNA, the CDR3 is TGTGCCAGCAGTTTAGAAAGGTTTGGAAACACCATATATTTT. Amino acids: CASSLERFGNTIYF.

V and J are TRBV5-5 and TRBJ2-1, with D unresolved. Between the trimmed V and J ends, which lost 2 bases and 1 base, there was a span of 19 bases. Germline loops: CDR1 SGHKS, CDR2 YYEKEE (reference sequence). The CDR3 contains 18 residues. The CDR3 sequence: CASSLDDLGFGSYNEQFF. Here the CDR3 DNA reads TGTGCCAGCAGCTTAGACGATCTAGGGTTCGGGTCCTACAATGAGCAGTTCTTC. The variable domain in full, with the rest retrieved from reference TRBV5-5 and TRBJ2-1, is DAGVTQSPTHLIKTRGQQVTLRCSPISGHKSVSWYQQVLGQGPQFIFQYYEKEERGRGNFPDRFSARQFPNYSSELNVNALLLGDSALYLCASSLDDLGFGSYNEQFFGPGTRLTVL.

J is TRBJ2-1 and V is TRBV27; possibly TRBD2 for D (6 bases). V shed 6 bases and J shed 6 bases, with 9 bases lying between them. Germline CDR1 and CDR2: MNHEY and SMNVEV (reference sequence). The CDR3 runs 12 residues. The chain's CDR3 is CASSQRVNEQFF. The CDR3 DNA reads TGTGCCAGCAGCCAGCGGGTCAATGAGCAGTTCTTC.

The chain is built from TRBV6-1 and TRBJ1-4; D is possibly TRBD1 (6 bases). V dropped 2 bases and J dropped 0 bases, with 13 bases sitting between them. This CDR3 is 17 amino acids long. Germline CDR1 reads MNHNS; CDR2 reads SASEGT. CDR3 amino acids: CASSEPTGPATNEKLFF. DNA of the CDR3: TGTGCCAGCAGTGAACCCACAGGGCCTGCAACTAATGAAAAACTGTTTTTT.